The rows below give T cell receptor beta chains drawn from one sample of a study of T cells in Graves' hyperthyroidism and ophthalmopathy. TCRdb reanalysed the multiplex PCR reads using MiXCR and keeps one entry per CDR3 protein. The table shows some 510,000 distinct CDR3 sequences, with roughly 50% occurring only once. The sample consisted of peripheral blood or thyroid tissue (not recorded which). The receptors here all came from a woman aged 18-29 years with Graves' hyperthyroidism. CDR3s include the opening cysteine and the closing phenylalanine or tryptophan. Fields, in order: CDR3 protein, CDR3 DNA, V gene, J gene, clone size, D gene. D genes are given only for firm matches. Not every row has a clone size; where given, it reads once, few, many or a size class.

CATSRDPFSDSQPQHF	TGTGCCACCAGCAGAGATCCCTTCTCAGACAGTCAGCCCCAGCATTTT	TRBV15	TRBJ1-5	many	.
CASSEGSTTGELFF	TGTGCCAGCAGCGAGGGGTCTACCACCGGGGAGCTGTTTTTT	TRBV7-9	TRBJ2-2	few	.
CASTTTGGQPQHF	TGTGCCAGCACCACGACAGGGGGGCAGCCCCAGCATTTT	TRBV2	TRBJ1-5	.	TRBD1
CASSSPSGRAFYEQYF	TGTGCCAGCAGCTCCCCTAGCGGGAGGGCCTTCTACGAGCAGTACTTC	TRBV11-2	TRBJ2-7	.	TRBD2
CASKGRPAYEQYF	TGCGCCAGCAAGGGCAGGCCGGCCTACGAGCAGTACTTC	TRBV10-1	TRBJ2-7	many	.
CASSLAGRVNVLTF	TGTGCCAGCAGCTTAGCTGGCAGGGTCAACGTCCTGACTTTC	TRBV7-9	TRBJ2-6	many	.
CATRSTGDTEAFF	TGTGCCACCAGATCGACAGGAGACACTGAAGCTTTCTTT	TRBV24-1	TRBJ1-1	.	.
CATSGAGVFGYGYTF	TGTGCCACCAGCGGGGCAGGGGTCTTCGGTTATGGCTACACCTTC	TRBV24-1	TRBJ1-2	.	.
CASSFRVAEAFF	TGTGCCAGCAGTTTCCGGGTGGCTGAAGCTTTCTTT	TRBV12-3/TRBV12-4	TRBJ1-1	.	.
CSASIREGRETQYF	TGCAGTGCTAGTATACGGGAGGGCCGGGAGACCCAGTACTTC	TRBV20-1	TRBJ2-5	.	TRBD2